This paragraph reports one T cell receptor beta chain. The method was immunoSEQ multiplex PCR; TCRdb's version includes in-frame clones alone and lacks a portion of them. The sample lists about 84,000 clones, 76% occurring once. The data stem from a study of blood T cell repertoires in COVID-19. The wider study: COVID-19 samples, acute and convalescent, were from the United States, Italy and Spain. T cells, B-cell-depleted T cells, or PBMCs provided the cDNA or gDNA that served as material.

The junction had 6 bases not matched to a gene; V was cut back by 5 bases and J by 2 bases. Germline V gene sequence: CDR1 SGHTA, CDR2 FQGNSA. This CDR3 is 16 amino acids long. The sequencing input was peripheral blood. The origin of this receptor is a man between 65 and 85 years old with acute or convalescent COVID-19. The J gene is TRBJ2-5, the V gene TRBV7-2, with TRBD2 matching over 12 bases. The CDR3 loop reads CASSPGLAGRQETQYF. CDR3 coding DNA: TGTGCCAGCAGCCCAGGACTAGCGGGGAGGCAAGAGACCCAGTACTTC.